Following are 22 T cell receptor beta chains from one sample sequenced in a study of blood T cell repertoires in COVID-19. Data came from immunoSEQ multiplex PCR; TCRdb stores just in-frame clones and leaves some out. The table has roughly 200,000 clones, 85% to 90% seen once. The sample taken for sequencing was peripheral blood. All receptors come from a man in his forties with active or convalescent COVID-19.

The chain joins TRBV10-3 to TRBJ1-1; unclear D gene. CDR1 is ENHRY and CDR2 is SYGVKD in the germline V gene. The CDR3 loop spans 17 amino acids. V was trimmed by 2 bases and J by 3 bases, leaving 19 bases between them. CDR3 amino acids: CAISEPGERGSDTEAFF. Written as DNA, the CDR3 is TGTGCCATCAGTGAGCCCGGAGAGCGGGGTAGTGACACTGAAGCTTTCTTT.

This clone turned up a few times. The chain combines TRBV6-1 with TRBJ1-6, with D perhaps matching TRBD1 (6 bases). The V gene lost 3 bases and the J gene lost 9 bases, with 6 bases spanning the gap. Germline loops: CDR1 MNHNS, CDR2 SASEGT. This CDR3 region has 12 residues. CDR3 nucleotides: TGTGCCAGCAGTGACAGGGGTTCACCCCTCCACTTT. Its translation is CASSDRGSPLHF.

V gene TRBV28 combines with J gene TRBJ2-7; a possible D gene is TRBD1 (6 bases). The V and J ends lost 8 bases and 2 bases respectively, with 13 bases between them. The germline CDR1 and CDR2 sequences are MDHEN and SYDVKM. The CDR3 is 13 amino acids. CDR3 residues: CASLDGQTYEQYF. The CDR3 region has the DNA TGTGCCAGCCTCGATGGACAGACCTACGAGCAGTACTTC.

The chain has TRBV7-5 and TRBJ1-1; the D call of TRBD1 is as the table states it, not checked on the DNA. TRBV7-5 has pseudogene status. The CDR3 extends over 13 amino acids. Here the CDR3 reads CVRSKGHYTEAFF. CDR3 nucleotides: TGTGTCAGAAGCAAGGGACACTACACTGAAGCTTTCTTT.

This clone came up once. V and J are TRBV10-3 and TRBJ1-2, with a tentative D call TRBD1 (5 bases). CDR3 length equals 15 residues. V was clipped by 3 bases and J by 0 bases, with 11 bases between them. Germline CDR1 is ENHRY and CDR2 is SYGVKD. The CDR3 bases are TGTGCCATCAGTGACCCGACAGAAACTAACTATGGCTACACCTTC. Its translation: CAISDPTETNYGYTF.

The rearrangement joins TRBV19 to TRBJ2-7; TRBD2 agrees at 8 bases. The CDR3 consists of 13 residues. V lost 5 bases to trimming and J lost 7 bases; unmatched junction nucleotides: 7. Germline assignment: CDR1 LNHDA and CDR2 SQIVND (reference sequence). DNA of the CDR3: TGTGCCAGTAGTCCCCGGGAGGGAGGGGAGCAGTACTTC. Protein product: CASSPREGGEQYF.

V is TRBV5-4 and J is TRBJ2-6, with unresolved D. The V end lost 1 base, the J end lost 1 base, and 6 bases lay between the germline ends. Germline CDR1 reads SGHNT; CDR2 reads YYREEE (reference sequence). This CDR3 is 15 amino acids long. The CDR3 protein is CASSLSVSGANVLTF. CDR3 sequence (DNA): TGTGCCAGCAGCTTGAGCGTTTCTGGGGCCAACGTCCTGACTTTC.

In DNA form, the CDR3 reads TGTGCCAGTAGTTCTACAGGGGGCAGGGCTGAAGCTTTCTTT. Protein product: CASSSTGGRAEAFF. The V gene is TRBV19, the J gene TRBJ1-1; the match to TRBD1 covers 9 bases. V shed 5 bases, J shed 6 bases, and the junction held 7 bases outside the gene matches. Per germline, CDR1 LNHDA and CDR2 SQIVND (reference sequence). The length of the CDR3 is 14 residues.

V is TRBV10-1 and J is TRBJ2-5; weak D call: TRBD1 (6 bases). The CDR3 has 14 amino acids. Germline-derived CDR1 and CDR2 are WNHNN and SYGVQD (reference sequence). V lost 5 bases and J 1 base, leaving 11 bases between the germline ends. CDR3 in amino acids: CASSLDSTQETQYF. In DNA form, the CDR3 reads TGCGCCAGCAGTCTGGACAGCACCCAAGAGACCCAGTACTTC.

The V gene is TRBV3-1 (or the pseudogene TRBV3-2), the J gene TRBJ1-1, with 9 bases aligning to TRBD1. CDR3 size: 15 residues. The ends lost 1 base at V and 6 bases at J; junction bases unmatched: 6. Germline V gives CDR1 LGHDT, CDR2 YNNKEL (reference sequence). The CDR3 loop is CASSQVPGQGAEAFF. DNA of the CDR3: TGTGCCAGCAGCCAAGTGCCGGGACAGGGCGCTGAAGCTTTCTTT.

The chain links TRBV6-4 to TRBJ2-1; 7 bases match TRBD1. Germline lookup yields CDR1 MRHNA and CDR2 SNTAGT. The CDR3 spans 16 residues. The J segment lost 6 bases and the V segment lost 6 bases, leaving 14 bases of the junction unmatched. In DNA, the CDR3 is TGTGCCAGCAGCCAGGGGGTAGGTCCCGCGCCCAATGAGCAGTTCTTC. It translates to CASSQGVGPAPNEQFF.

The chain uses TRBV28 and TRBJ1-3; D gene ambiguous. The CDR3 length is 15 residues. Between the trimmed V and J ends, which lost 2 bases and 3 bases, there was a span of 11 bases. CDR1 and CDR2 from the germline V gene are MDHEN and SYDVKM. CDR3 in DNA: TGTGCCAGCAGTTTAGGAAGGAGAGTTGGAAACACCATATATTTT. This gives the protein CASSLGRRVGNTIYF.

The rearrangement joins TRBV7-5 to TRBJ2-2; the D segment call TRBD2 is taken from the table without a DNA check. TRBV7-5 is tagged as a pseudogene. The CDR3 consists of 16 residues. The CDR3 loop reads CVRSSSTSGDTGELFF. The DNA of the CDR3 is TGTGTCAGAAGCTCCTCGACTAGCGGGGACACCGGGGAGCTGTTTTTT.

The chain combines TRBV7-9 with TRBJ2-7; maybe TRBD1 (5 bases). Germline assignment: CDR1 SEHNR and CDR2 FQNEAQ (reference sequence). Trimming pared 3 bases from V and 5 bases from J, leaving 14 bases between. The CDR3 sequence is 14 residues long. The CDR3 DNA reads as TGTGCCAGCAGCTTGGGCAACACCAGGGACGAGCAGTACTTC. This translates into CASSLGNTRDEQYF.

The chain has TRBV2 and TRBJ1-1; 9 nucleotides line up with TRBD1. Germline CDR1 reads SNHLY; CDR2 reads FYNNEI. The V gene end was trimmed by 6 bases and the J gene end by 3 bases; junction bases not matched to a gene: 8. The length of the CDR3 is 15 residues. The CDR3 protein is CASRGQGGGYTEAFF. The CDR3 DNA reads TGTGCCAGCAGGGGACAGGGTGGGGGATACACTGAAGCTTTCTTT.

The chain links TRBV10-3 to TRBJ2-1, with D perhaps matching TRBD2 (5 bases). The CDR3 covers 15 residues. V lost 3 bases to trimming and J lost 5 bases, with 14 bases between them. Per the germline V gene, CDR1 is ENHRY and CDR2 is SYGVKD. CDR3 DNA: TGTGCCATCAGTGACAGTGGGGAGTTTAACAATGAGCAGTTCTTC. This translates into CAISDSGEFNNEQFF.

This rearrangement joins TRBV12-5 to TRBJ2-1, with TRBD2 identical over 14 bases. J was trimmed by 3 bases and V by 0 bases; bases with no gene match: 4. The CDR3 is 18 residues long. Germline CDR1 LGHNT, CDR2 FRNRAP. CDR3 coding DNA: TGTGCTAGTGGTTTGGTAAGGGGACTAGCGGGGGACTACAATGAGCAGTTCTTC. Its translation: CASGLVRGLAGDYNEQFF.

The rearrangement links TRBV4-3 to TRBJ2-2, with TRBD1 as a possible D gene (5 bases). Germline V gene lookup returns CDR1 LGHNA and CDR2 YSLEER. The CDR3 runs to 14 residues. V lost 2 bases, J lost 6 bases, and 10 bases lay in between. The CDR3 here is CASSQRGGSGELFF. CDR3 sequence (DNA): TGCGCCAGCAGCCAAAGGGGTGGTTCCGGGGAGCTGTTTTTT.

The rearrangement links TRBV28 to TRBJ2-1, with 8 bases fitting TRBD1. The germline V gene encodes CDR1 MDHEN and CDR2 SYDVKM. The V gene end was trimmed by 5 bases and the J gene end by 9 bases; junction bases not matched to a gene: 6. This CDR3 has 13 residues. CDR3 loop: CASSRQGRGEQFF. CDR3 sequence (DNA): TGTGCCAGCAGTCGACAGGGGCGCGGTGAGCAGTTCTTC.

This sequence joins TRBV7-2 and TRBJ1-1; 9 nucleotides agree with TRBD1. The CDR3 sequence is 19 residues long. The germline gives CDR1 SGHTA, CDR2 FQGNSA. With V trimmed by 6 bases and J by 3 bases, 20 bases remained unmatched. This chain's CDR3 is CASSSVRDRAFLMDTEAFF. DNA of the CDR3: TGTGCCAGCAGTAGTGTCCGGGACAGGGCTTTCCTAATGGACACTGAAGCTTTCTTT. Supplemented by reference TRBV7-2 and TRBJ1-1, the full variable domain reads GAGVSQSPSNKVTEKGKDVELRCDPISGHTALYWYRQSLGQGLEFLIYFQGNSAPDKSGLPSDRFSAERTGGSVSTLTIQRTQQEDSAVYLCASSSVRDRAFLMDTEAFFGQGTRLTVV.

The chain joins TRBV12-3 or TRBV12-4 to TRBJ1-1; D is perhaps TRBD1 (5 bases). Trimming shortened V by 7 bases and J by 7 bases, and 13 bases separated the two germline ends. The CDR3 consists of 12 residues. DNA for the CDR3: TGTGCCAGCACGGAACTTACAGGTGAAGCTTTCTTT. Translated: CASTELTGEAFF.

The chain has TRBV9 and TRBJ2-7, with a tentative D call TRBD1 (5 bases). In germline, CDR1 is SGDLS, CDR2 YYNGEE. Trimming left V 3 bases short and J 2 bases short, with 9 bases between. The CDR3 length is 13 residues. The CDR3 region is CASSATDTYEQYF. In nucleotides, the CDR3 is TGTGCCAGCAGCGCCACGGACACCTACGAGCAGTACTTC.